The T cell receptor (beta chain) under discussion was sequenced for a study of monozygotic twins with cystic fibrosis. Study context: Library input was 2.5 to 3.5 micrograms of fragmented DNA, with about 15 PCR cycles.

The V and J ends lost 6 bases and 7 bases respectively, with 8 bases between them. Per the germline V gene, CDR1 is SGHTA and CDR2 is FQGNSA. The CDR3 has 11 amino acids. Findings and limits, study-wide: In 13 of 16 pairs, V gene usage was closest to the co-twin's. Nucleotide-identical clonotype sharing was significantly higher within monozygotic CF twin pairs than between unrelated CF individuals. The repertoire was suggested to be naive-dominated, clonality median about 0.009.

A note on this clone: Antigen specificity is unknown.

Profiling relied on immunoSEQ multiplex PCR, and the TCRdb table lists in-frame clones only, not all of them. Of tens of thousands of clones listed, approximately 89% are singletons. The chain combines TRBV7-2 with TRBJ2-3; possibly TRBD2 for D (6 bases). The receptor was isolated from a girl aged 2-10 years with cystic fibrosis. Source material: blood. The CDR3 protein is CASRTRYTQYF. DNA of the CDR3: TGTGCCAGCAGGACTAGATATACGCAGTATTTT.